Listed below are T cell receptor beta chains from one sample, sequenced in a study of cytomegalovirus exposure and HLA in healthy donors. The table came from immunoSEQ multiplex PCR; TCRdb's copy has only in-frame clones and leaves some out. The sample shows fewer than 180,000 clones, approximately 79% of them seen only once. The sample taken for sequencing was PBMCs. The origin of the receptors is a man aged 50-60 years in good health and CMV-seropositive. CDR3s include the opening cysteine and the closing phenylalanine or tryptophan. The size entry is marked missing in some rows and otherwise reads once, few, many or a size class.

clone size	V gene	CDR3 protein
.	TRBV2	CASKWLAGLGTGELFF
few	TRBV11-3	CASSRHQREGHDQGLNTQYF
.	TRBV7-3	CASSLTIGLATGELFF
.	TRBV10-3	CAISESQGVKNIQYF
.	TRBV5-1	CASSLTTGSEKLFF
.	TRBV4-1	CASSLRQDLGEQYF
.	TRBV4-1	CASSHDPRVAGTYEQYF
.	TRBV6-5	CASREGYEQYF
.	TRBV28	CASSLYGGIAYNEQFF
.	TRBV4-1	CASSQGEGANYGYTF
.	TRBV6-6	CASSYSPGQGLNGYTF
.	TRBV4-2	CASSLRLNPGLAQNIQYF
.	TRBV5-1	CASSSHGQYNEQFF
.	TRBV19	CASSSAESSYNEQFF
.	TRBV5-1	CASSRRASGTSSYEQYF
.	TRBV6-4	CASSDGGSGSPLHF
.	TRBV5-6	CASRGTGYSYEQYF
.	TRBV6-1	CASSEFQGHSPLHF
.	TRBV5-6	CASSTVVGIAGTTDTQYF
.	TRBV7-9	CASSSGPSWEQYF
.	TRBV19	CASSPGQGHSPLHF
few	TRBV20-1	CSAGGQGAQHF
.	TRBV6-6	CASSYSGGIPRALHF
once	TRBV10-2	CASSELGASGTSTDTQYF
once	TRBV4-1	CASSAQGVFTDTQYF
few	TRBV27	CASRPSSGGANEQFF
.	TRBV15	CATSRVRGVDGYTF
.	TRBV11-2	CASSSFAGQETQYF
.	TRBV6-4	CASSDQGGDTQYF
.	TRBV10-3	CAISVGQGAGQPQHF
.	TRBV28	CASSTKTGSYPPNTGELFF